Following are 30 T cell receptor beta chains from one sample sequenced in a study of blood T cell repertoires in COVID-19. Only in-frame clones appear in the TCRdb table, and some are missing; sequencing was by immunoSEQ multiplex PCR. Among around 180,000 clones listed, under 90% were seen once. Sequenced material: peripheral blood. These receptors originate from a person in their 70s with COVID-19, enrolled during active disease.

Notes on this clone: At one of its ends the junction is not consistent with the germline gene, which may arise from a read error. The rearrangement uses TRBV6-5 and TRBJ1-2; 8 bases fit TRBD1. Germline V gene data show CDR1 as MNHEY and CDR2 as SVGAGI. The CDR3 is 16 amino acids. This CDR3 is CASSHSTGEGHYGYTF. The DNA of the CDR3 is TGTGCCAGCAGTCACTCGACAGGGGAGGGTCACTATGGCTACACCTTC.

The chain links TRBV5-6 to TRBJ2-7; 10 bases map to TRBD2. CDR1 is SGHDT and CDR2 is YYEEEE in the germline V gene. The CDR3 totals 15 residues. After removal of 1 base from V and 4 bases from J, the junction contained 5 bases not matched to a gene. The CDR3 spells CASSLYSGGPYEQYF. CDR3 sequence (DNA): TGTGCCAGCAGCTTGTATAGCGGGGGGCCATACGAGCAGTACTTC.

This chain connects TRBV10-3 to TRBJ2-2; tentative D call: TRBD1 (5 bases). With 2 bases removed from V and 1 base from J, the gap between germline ends came to 5 bases. The CDR3 length is 14 residues. The germline CDR1 and CDR2 sequences are ENHRY and SYGVKD. The CDR3 DNA reads as TGTGCCATCAGTGAGGGACAGAACACCGGGGAGCTGTTTTTT. Protein: CAISEGQNTGELFF.

The chain recombines TRBV6-1 with TRBJ2-5; possibly TRBD1 for D (5 bases). The germline V gene has CDR1 MNHNS and CDR2 SASEGT. There are 15 residues in the CDR3. V lost 1 base and J 4 bases, leaving 13 bases between the germline ends. This chain's CDR3 is CASSEGTGSRETQYF. The CDR3 bases are TGTGCCAGCAGTGAAGGAACAGGCTCTAGAGAGACCCAGTACTTC.

The J gene is TRBJ1-1, the V gene TRBV9, with D uncertain. CDR1 is SGDLS and CDR2 is YYNGEE in the germline V gene. The V and J ends lost 2 bases and 7 bases respectively, with 15 bases between them. The CDR3 spans 14 residues. The CDR3 protein is CASSVGSFQGEAFF. CDR3 nucleotide sequence: TGTGCCAGCAGCGTGGGGAGTTTTCAAGGTGAAGCTTTCTTT.

The genes are TRBV5-8 and TRBJ2-7, with D hard to call. The CDR3 has 11 residues. The germline V gene has CDR1 SGHTS and CDR2 YDEGEE. Between the trimmed V and J ends, which lost 0 bases and 5 bases, there was a span of 3 bases. The CDR3 loop reads CASSLVDEQYF. The CDR3 DNA sequence: TGTGCCAGCAGCTTGGTAGACGAGCAGTACTTC.

The rearrangement links TRBV9 to TRBJ2-3, with D unresolved. CDR1 and CDR2 from the germline V gene are SGDLS and YYNGEE. This CDR3 spans 13 amino acids. The V end was cut by 4 bases, the J end by 3 bases, with 9 bases between. The CDR3 is CASSTQDTDTQYF. In DNA form, the CDR3 reads TGTGCCAGCAGCACGCAGGATACAGATACGCAGTATTTT.

This clone was counted between two and nine times. The chain employs TRBV2 and TRBJ2-5; 10 bases align to TRBD2. J gave up 4 bases and V 6 bases, and 11 bases lay outside the gene matches. Germline CDR1 reads SNHLY; CDR2 reads FYNNEI. The CDR3 totals 16 residues. The CDR3 loop reads CASSDGTSVTGETQYF. The CDR3, as DNA: TGTGCCAGCAGCGACGGGACTAGCGTTACCGGAGAGACCCAGTACTTC.

CDR3 amino acids: CASSLRDTATNEKLFF. The CDR3 DNA reads as TGTGCCAGCTCACTTAGAGACACCGCAACTAATGAAAAACTGTTTTTT. The V and J genes are TRBV18 and TRBJ1-4; D unclear. Per germline, CDR1 KGHSH and CDR2 LQKENI. The CDR3 consists of 16 residues. V gave up 4 bases and J gave up 0 bases, with 12 bases separating them. The whole variable domain, remainder taken from reference TRBV18 and TRBJ1-4, is NAGVMQNPRHLVRRRGQEARLRCSPMKGHSHVYWYRQLPEEGLKFMVYLQKENIIDESGMPKERFSAEFPKEGPSILRIQQVVRGDSAAYFCASSLRDTATNEKLFFGSGTQLSVL.

In nucleotides, the CDR3 is TGTGCCAGCAGCTTAATGACAGGTCGTGGCACCGGGGAGCTGTTTTTT. Protein product: CASSLMTGRGTGELFF. The rearrangement uses TRBV7-3 and TRBJ2-2, with a possible D match to TRBD1 (6 bases). Germline CDR1 is SGHTA and CDR2 is FQGTGA. Trimming took 1 base from V and 4 from J, leaving 13 bases between them. The CDR3 has 16 amino acids.

CDR3 DNA: TGTGCCAGCAGTAGGGGCGAAATGATCACTGAAGCTTTCTTT. As protein: CASSRGEMITEAFF. V and J are TRBV6-6 and TRBJ1-1, with D possibly matching TRBD1 (5 bases). The germline V gene has CDR1 MNHNY and CDR2 SVGAGI (reference sequence). The CDR3 consists of 14 residues. V lost 5 bases and J 4 bases, leaving 14 bases between the germline ends.

This clone was detected only a few times. The V and J genes are TRBV12-3 or TRBV12-4 and TRBJ1-2; TRBD1 is a possible D gene (5 bases). The ends were cut back, 5 bases at V and 6 bases at J, with 10 bases in the middle. The CDR3 has 12 residues. CDR3 region: CASSQGRDGYTF. The CDR3 DNA follows: TGTGCCAGCAGTCAGGGCAGGGATGGCTACACCTTC.

In DNA form, the CDR3 reads TGTGCCAGCAGCCAAAGGGGGGCGGGGGCCACAGATACGCAGTATTTT. It is translated as CASSQRGAGATDTQYF. The chain has TRBV3-1 (or the pseudogene TRBV3-2) and TRBJ2-3, with a weak D call TRBD2 (7 bases). V was clipped by 2 bases and J by 2 bases, with 14 bases between them. CDR3 length: 16 amino acids. The germline CDR1 and CDR2 sequences are LGHDT and YNNKEL (reference sequence).

CDR3 in amino acids: CASSLDGSSGANVLTF. The CDR3 DNA sequence: TGTGCCAGCAGCTTGGACGGGAGCTCTGGGGCCAACGTCCTGACTTTC. V and J are TRBV5-4 and TRBJ2-6; perhaps TRBD2 as D (6 bases). The CDR3 covers 16 residues. V was trimmed by 0 bases and J by 0 bases, leaving 7 bases between them. Per the germline V gene, CDR1 is SGHNT and CDR2 is YYREEE (reference sequence).

The chain couples TRBV18 to TRBJ1-6; 7 bases map to TRBD1. The length of the CDR3 is 15 residues. V was pared by 2 bases and J by 5 bases, with 3 bases of the junction left unmatched. Germline V gene lookup returns CDR1 KGHSH and CDR2 LQKENI. As DNA, the CDR3 is TGTGCCAGCTCACCAAGGGACAGTGATAATTCACCCCTCCACTTT. Its protein is CASSPRDSDNSPLHF.

The chain joins TRBV7-8 to TRBJ2-1; the match to TRBD2 covers 11 bases. This CDR3 comprises 16 residues. Germline trimming cut 5 bases from V and 7 bases from J; bases unmatched to any gene: 10. From germline, CDR1 is SGHVS and CDR2 FQNEAQ. Written as DNA, the CDR3 is TGTGCCAGCAGCCGTCCCACTAGCGGGAGCTCAAATGAGCAGTTCTTC. Its protein product is CASSRPTSGSSNEQFF.

This chain links TRBV28 with TRBJ2-7, with 7 bases aligning to TRBD1. CDR3 length: 14 residues. V gave up 4 bases and J gave up 3 bases; unmatched junction bases: 6. CDR1 MDHEN and CDR2 SYDVKM come from the germline V gene. As DNA, the CDR3 is TGTGCCAGCAGTTACAAAACAGGGGACTACGAGCAGTACTTC. Its protein product is CASSYKTGDYEQYF.

The gene calls are TRBV7-8 and TRBJ2-1; 9 bases map to TRBD2. The V segment lost 5 bases and the J segment 6 bases; nucleotides outside the gene matches: 14. The CDR3 runs to 17 residues. Germline V CDR1 and CDR2: SGHVS, FQNEAQ. The DNA for the CDR3 is TGTGCCAGCAGCCTCCTTAGCGGGGGTGTTCGACGCAATGAGCAGTTCTTC. Protein: CASSLLSGGVRRNEQFF. Together with reference TRBV7-8 and TRBJ2-1, the CDR3 gives the full variable domain: GAGVSQSPRYKVAKRGQDVALRCDPISGHVSLFWYQQALGQGPEFLTYFQNEAQLDKSGLPSDRFFAERPEGSVSTLKIQRTQQEDSAVYLCASSLLSGGVRRNEQFFGPGTRLTVL.

The J gene is TRBJ1-6, the V gene TRBV19, with 7 nucleotides matching TRBD1. Germline CDR1 and CDR2: LNHDA and SQIVND (reference sequence). This CDR3 region has 15 residues. V was pared by 6 bases and J by 0 bases, with 2 bases of the junction left unmatched. This CDR3 reads CASRTGSSYNSPLHF. Written as DNA, the CDR3 is TGTGCCAGTAGGACAGGGAGCTCCTATAATTCACCCCTCCACTTT.

The rearrangement uses TRBV2 and TRBJ1-1; D possibly corresponds to TRBD1 (5 bases). This CDR3 has 15 amino acids. Germline V gene lookup returns CDR1 SNHLY and CDR2 FYNNEI. CDR3 loop: CASRSGLNMNTEAFF. The CDR3, as DNA: TGTGCTAGCCGATCGGGACTTAATATGAACACTGAAGCTTTCTTT. Together with reference TRBV2 and TRBJ1-1, the CDR3 gives the full variable domain: EPEVTQTPSHQVTQMGQEVILRCVPISNHLYFYWYRQILGQKVEFLVSFYNNEISEKSEIFDDQFSVERPDGSNFTLKIRSTKLEDSAMYFCASRSGLNMNTEAFFGQGTRLTVV.

V and J are TRBV27 and TRBJ1-6, with D perhaps matching TRBD1 (5 bases). CDR1 is MNHEY and CDR2 is SMNVEV in the germline V gene (reference sequence). CDR3 length equals 15 residues. Between the trimmed V and J ends, which lost 0 bases and 9 bases, there was a span of 12 bases. The DNA of the CDR3 is TGTGCCAGCAGTTTATCGTCCAGGGCAGCTTCACCCCTCCACTTT. Residues: CASSLSSRAASPLHF.

The chain employs TRBV27 and TRBJ1-4, with a possible D match to TRBD1 (5 bases). V lost 7 bases, J lost 8 bases, and 20 bases lay in between. Germline V gene lookup returns CDR1 MNHEY and CDR2 SMNVEV (reference sequence). The CDR3 length is 15 residues. CDR3 sequence reads: CASKLGGGRREKLFF. The CDR3 DNA follows: TGTGCCAGCAAATTGGGTGGGGGGAGGCGCGAAAAACTGTTTTTT.

V gene TRBV7-2 combines with J gene TRBJ2-5; 15 bases map to TRBD2. CDR1 and CDR2 (germline): SGHTA, FQGNSA. The V and J ends lost 7 bases and 0 bases, in that order; junction bases with no gene match: 3. The CDR3 is 16 residues long. The CDR3 reads CASTGTSGGYQETQYF. The CDR3 nucleotides are TGTGCCAGCACCGGGACTAGCGGGGGGTACCAAGAGACCCAGTACTTC.

The chain couples TRBV19 to TRBJ1-5; 9 bases map to TRBD1. The CDR3 spans 16 residues. Germline V gene data show CDR1 as LNHDA and CDR2 as SQIVND (reference sequence). Trimming at V came to 10 bases and at J to 2 bases, leaving 12 bases not matched to a gene. CDR3 coding DNA: TGTGCCACCGTAGGGACAGGGAATTGGGGCAATCAGCCCCAGCATTTT. Translation: CATVGTGNWGNQPQHF.

The chain recombines TRBV19 with TRBJ1-2, with 9 positions matching TRBD1. This CDR3 contains 14 residues. The germline V gene encodes CDR1 LNHDA and CDR2 SQIVND (reference sequence). The V segment lost 8 bases and the J segment 7 bases; nucleotides outside the gene matches: 11. The CDR3 nucleotides are TGTGCCAGTCACATCGGGGACAGGGCATTTGGCTACACCTTC. Amino acids: CASHIGDRAFGYTF.

The CDR3 DNA reads TGCGCCAGCAGCCAAGAAGGACAGGGGAAGTCGGGCTACACCTTC. Translating it yields CASSQEGQGKSGYTF. The chain recombines TRBV4-1 with TRBJ1-2; 9 bases are shared with TRBD1. The germline gives CDR1 MGHRA, CDR2 YSYEKL. Trimming cost V 0 bases and J 8 bases; bases outside gene matches: 7. The CDR3 has 15 residues.

The chain joins TRBV4-1 to TRBJ2-5; D is ambiguous. Germline V lookup: CDR1 MGHRA, CDR2 YSYEKL. The CDR3 extends over 15 amino acids. Trimming took off 2 bases at V and 7 bases at J, with 17 bases between the two ends. The chain's CDR3 is CASSQHGDEVGTQYF. In nucleotides, the CDR3 is TGCGCCAGCAGCCAACACGGAGACGAGGTGGGGACCCAGTACTTC.

This chain connects TRBV18 to TRBJ2-7; maybe TRBD1 (6 bases). CDR3 length equals 14 residues. Looked up from germline, CDR1 is KGHSH and CDR2 is LQKENI. The V gene lost 5 bases and the J gene lost 4 bases, with 15 bases spanning the gap. CDR3 coding DNA: TGTGCCAGCTCAGAACAGGGAAGTTTATACGAGCAGTACTTC. Translated, it gives CASSEQGSLYEQYF.

The V and J genes are TRBV14 and TRBJ2-7; 10 bases are a match to TRBD2. Looked up from germline, CDR1 is SGHDN and CDR2 is FVKESK. This CDR3 contains 19 residues. With V trimmed by 0 bases and J by 4 bases, 15 bases remained unmatched. The CDR3 spells CASSQDRSSGSITQYEQYF. The CDR3 DNA is TGTGCCAGCAGCCAAGATCGTTCTAGCGGGAGTATCACGCAGTACGAGCAGTACTTC.

This clone occurred a few times. The chain recombines TRBV9 with TRBJ2-5; D is uncertain. V lost 0 bases to trimming and J lost 5 bases, with 11 bases between them. Germline V gene lookup returns CDR1 SGDLS and CDR2 YYNGEE. The CDR3 contains 14 residues. This chain's CDR3 is CASSVGSGQETQYF. The DNA of the CDR3 is TGTGCCAGCAGCGTAGGGTCTGGGCAGGAGACCCAGTACTTC.